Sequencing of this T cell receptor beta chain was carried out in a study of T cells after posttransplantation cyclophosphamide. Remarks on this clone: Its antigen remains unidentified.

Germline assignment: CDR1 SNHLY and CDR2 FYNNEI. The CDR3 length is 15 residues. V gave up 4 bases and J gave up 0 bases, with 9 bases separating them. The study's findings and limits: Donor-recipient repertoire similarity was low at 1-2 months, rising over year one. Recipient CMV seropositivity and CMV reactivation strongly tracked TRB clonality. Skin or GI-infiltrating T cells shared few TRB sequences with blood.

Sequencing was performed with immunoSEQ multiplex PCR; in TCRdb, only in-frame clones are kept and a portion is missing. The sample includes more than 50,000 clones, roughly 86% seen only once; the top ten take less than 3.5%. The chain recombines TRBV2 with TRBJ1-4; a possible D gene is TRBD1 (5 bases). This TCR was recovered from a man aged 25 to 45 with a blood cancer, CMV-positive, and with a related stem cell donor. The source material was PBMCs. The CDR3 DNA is TGTGCCAGCAGTGGACAGCCTACAACTAATGAAAAACTGTTTTTT. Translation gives CASSGQPTTNEKLFF.